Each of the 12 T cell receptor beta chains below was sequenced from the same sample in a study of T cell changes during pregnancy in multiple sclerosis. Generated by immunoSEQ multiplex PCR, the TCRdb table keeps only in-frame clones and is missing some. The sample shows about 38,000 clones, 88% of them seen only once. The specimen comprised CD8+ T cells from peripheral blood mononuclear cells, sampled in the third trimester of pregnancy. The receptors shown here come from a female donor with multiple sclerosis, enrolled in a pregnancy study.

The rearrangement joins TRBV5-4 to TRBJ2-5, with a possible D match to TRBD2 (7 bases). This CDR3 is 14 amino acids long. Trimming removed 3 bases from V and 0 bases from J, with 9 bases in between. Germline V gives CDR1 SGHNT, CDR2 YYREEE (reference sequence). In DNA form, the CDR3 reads TGTGCCAGCAGCTCGGGGGGCTACCAAGAGACCCAGTACTTC. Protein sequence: CASSSGGYQETQYF. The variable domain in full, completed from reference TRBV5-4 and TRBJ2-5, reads ETGVTQSPTHLIKTRGQQVTLRCSSQSGHNTVSWYQQALGQGPQFIFQYYREEENGRGNFPPRFSGLQFPNYSSELNVNALELDDSALYLCASSSGGYQETQYFGPGTRLLVL.

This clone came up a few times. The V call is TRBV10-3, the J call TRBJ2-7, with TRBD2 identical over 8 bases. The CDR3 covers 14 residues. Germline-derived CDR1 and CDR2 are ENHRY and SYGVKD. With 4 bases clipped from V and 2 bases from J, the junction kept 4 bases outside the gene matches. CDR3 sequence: CAISVSGIAYEQYF. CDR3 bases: TGTGCCATCAGTGTTAGCGGGATAGCCTACGAGCAGTACTTC.

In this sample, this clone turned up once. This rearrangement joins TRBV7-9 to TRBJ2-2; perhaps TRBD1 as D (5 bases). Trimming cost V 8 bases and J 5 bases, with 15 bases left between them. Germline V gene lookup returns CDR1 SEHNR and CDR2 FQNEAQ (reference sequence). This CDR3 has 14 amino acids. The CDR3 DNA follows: TGTGCCAGCGTCGACAGTTTCAGGACCGGGGAGCTGTTTTTT. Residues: CASVDSFRTGELFF.

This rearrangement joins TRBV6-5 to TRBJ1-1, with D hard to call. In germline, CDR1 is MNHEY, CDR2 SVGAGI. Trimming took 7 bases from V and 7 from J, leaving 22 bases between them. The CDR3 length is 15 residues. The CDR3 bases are TGTGCCAGCACCCCAGGTTTTAGTCGGCATTATGAAGCTTTCTTT. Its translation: CASTPGFSRHYEAFF.

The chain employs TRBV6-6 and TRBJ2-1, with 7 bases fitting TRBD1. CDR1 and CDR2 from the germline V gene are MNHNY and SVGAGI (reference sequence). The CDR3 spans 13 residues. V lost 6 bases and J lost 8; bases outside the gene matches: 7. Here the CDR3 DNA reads TGTGCCAGCAGCGGACAGGCGTATGATGAGCAGTTCTTC. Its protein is CASSGQAYDEQFF.

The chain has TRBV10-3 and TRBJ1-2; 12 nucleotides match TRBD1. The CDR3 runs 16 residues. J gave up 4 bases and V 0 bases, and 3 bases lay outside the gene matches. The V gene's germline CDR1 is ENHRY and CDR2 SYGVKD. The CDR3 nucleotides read TGTGCCATCAGTGAGTCAGGGACAGGGGGCTCCTATGGCTACACCTTC. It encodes CAISESGTGGSYGYTF.

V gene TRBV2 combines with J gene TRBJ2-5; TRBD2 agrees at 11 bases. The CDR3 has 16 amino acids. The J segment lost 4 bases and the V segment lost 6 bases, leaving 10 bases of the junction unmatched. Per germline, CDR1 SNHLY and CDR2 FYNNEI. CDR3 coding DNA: TGTGCCAGCAGATCCCGACTAGCGGGGAGCAGAGAGACCCAGTACTTC. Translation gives CASRSRLAGSRETQYF.

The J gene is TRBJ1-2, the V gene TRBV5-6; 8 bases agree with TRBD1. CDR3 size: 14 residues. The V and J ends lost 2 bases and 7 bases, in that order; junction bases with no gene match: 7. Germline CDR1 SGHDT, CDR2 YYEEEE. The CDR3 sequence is CASSFGAGGVGYTF. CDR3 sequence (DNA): TGTGCCAGCAGCTTTGGGGCAGGGGGCGTTGGCTACACCTTC.

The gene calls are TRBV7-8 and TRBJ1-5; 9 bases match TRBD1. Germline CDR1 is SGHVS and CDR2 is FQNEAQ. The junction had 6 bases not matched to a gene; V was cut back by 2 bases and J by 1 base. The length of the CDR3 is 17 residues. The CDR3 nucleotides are TGTGCCAGCAGCTTATCACAGGGGGCCCTAAGCAATCAGCCCCAGCATTTT. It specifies CASSLSQGALSNQPQHF.

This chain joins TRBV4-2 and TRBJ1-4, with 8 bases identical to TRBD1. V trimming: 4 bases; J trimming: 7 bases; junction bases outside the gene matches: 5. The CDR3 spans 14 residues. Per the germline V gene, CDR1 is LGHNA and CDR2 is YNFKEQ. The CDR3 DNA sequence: TGTGCCAGCAGCCCGGACAGGGACCTTGAAAAACTGTTTTTT. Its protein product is CASSPDRDLEKLFF.

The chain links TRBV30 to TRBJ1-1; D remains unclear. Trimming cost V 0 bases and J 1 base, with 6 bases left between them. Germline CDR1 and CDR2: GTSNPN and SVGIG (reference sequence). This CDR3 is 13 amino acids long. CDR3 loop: CAWSVTANTEAFF. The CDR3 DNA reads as TGTGCCTGGAGTGTAACAGCGAACACTGAAGCTTTCTTT.

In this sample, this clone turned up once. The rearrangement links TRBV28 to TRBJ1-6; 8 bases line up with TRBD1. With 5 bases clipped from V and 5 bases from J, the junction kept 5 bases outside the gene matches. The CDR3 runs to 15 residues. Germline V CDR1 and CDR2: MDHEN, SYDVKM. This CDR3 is CASSGWTGNNSPLHF. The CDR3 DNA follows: TGTGCCAGCAGTGGATGGACAGGGAATAATTCACCCCTCCACTTT.